This TCR beta chain is from a study of blood T cell repertoires in COVID-19 (dated by TCRdb to the early 2020s). In the study overall: Samples covering the acute and convalescent phases of COVID-19 were provided by collaborators in the United States, Italy and Spain. The dataset comprised deeply sampled blood TCRbeta repertoires from subjects exposed to, actively infected with, or recovered from COVID-19. Sample metadata almost always included a de-identified subject ID, COVID-19 status, age in years and sex. HLA class I and class II types, where available, came from metadata supplied by the sample provider rather than from assay-based typing. The material from the prospective study consisted of cDNA or gDNA derived from T cells, B-cell-depleted T cells, or PBMCs. The samples were drawn from the first 160 participants of the ongoing ImmuneRACE study and from over a thousand subjects provided by 6 global collaborators. A freely available public database, intended as a resource for researchers studying the immune response to SARS-CoV-2, is where the repertoires were released. The research as a whole found: Clinical and demographic metadata were provided uncurated, with the amount varying by source and participant.

Points on this clone: The target of this receptor is not known. Base-call qualities are not available, and no considerably larger clone is one nucleotide away.

TCRbeta CDR3 regions were amplified from genomic DNA using the immunoSEQ Assay, a bias-controlled multiplex PCR. Regarding the original processing steps: The number of nucleated cells in each sample was estimated from the amplification of reference gene primers within the assay. To quantify the absolute abundance of each unique TCRbeta CDR3 rearrangement, sequence reads were collapsed and filtered. For each sample, productive Simpson clonality was calculated by taking the square root of Simpson's diversity index across productive rearrangements. As stored in TCRdb, this immuneACCESS dataset retains in-frame rearrangements with V and J assigned. A fraction of the clones does not appear; measured against another copy, unresolved V genes explain less than half of the discrepancy, and the remainder lacks a known reason. V and J calls and clone size are those listed in that table; D and trimming were worked out from the DNA. A total of 150,000 to 200,000 clones appear in this sample, around nine tenths of them only once. Together, the top ten hold less than 6.5% of the sample.

Collaborating institutions collected whole blood in K2EDTA tubes following their own protocols. For TCRbeta analysis, collaborator samples were shipped as frozen whole blood, as isolated PBMCs, or as DNA extracted from either sample type. V drops 4 bases and J drops 6 bases, leaving 19 bases in between. Based on the germline V gene, the CDR1 and CDR2 sequences are SGDLS and YYNGEE. The CDR3 runs 15 amino acids, cysteine and phenylalanine included. The sequence is cut down to CDR3 DNA, 45 bases in frame from base 1. The TCR originated in a human donor in a cohort sampled during active COVID-19. The chain is assembled from TRBV9 and TRBJ1-1; TRBD1 is perhaps the D gene, given 6 matching bases. The sample taken for sequencing was peripheral blood. The CDR3 in this case is CASSPHLTGRAEAFF. The DNA sequence follows: TGTGCCAGCAGCCCCCACCTTACAGGGCGGGCTGAAGCTTTCTTT. The variable domain in full, with residues beyond the CDR3 obtained from the reference TRBV9 and TRBJ1-1 genes, is DSGVTQTPKHLITATGQRVTLRCSPRSGDLSVYWYQQSLDQGLQFLIQYYNGEERAKGNILERFSAQQFPDLHSELNLSSLELGDSALYFCASSPHLTGRAEAFFGQGTRLTVV.